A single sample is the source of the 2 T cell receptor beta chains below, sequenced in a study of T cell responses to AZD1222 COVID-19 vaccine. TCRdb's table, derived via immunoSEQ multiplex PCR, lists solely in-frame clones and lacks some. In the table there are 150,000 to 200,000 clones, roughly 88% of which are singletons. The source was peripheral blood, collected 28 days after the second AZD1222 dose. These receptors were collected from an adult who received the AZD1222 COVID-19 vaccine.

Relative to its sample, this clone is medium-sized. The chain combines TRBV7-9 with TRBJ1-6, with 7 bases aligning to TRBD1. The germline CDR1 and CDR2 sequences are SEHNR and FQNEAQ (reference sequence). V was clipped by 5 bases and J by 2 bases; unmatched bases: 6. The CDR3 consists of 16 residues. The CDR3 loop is CASSTRGTAYNSPLHF. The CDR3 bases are TGTGCCAGCAGCACGAGAGGGACAGCCTATAATTCACCCCTCCACTTT.

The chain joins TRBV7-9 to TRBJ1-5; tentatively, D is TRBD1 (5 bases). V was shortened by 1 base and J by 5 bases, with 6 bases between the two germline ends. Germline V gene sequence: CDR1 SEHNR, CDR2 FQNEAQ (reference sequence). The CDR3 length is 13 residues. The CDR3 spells CASSLEGHQPQHF. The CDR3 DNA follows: TGTGCCAGCAGCTTAGAGGGGCATCAGCCCCAGCATTTT.